This T cell receptor (beta chain) came from a study of shared clonotypes between healthy human individuals. Points from the study as a whole: Naive CD4 clonotype sharing across a handful of donors was roughly 5%. Sequencing depth was expected to affect clonotype sharing among donors.

DNA at 200 ng, some 31,000 T cell genomes, went into sorted-subset replicate PCRs. Here immunoSEQ multiplex PCR was the method, and the copy in TCRdb shows in-frame clones only, minus some. The data contain approximately 1.5 million clones, approximately 98% of them seen just once; the ten biggest clones take up about 0.42%. In the case of this clone: Its antigen is as yet unknown.

The CDR3 runs 15 residues. Trimming left V 0 bases short and J 6 bases short, with 15 bases between. In germline, CDR1 is SEHNR, CDR2 FQNEAQ (reference sequence). The clonotype originates from a man aged 25 to 40 in good health. The J gene is TRBJ2-7, the V gene TRBV7-9, with D perhaps TRBD2 (6 bases). The specimen was naive CD4+ T cells sorted from blood. Subset given: CD45RA+ positively selected. As DNA, the CDR3 is TGTGCCAGCAGCTTAGCTAGCGGATTCGTAGGCGAGCAGTACTTC. Amino acid sequence: CASSLASGFVGEQYF. The full variable domain, rest sourced from reference TRBV7-9 and TRBJ2-7, is DTGVSQNPRHKITKRGQNVTFRCDPISEHNRLYWYRQTLGQGPEFLTYFQNEAQLEKSRLLSDRFSAERPKGSFSTLEIQRTEQGDSAMYLCASSLASGFVGEQYFGPGTRLTVT.